This TCR beta chain was obtained from a study of shared clonotypes between healthy human individuals. Findings and caveats of the study: The donor pool, a small one, limited the genetic and exposure-history diversity represented. Among non-shared clonotypes, generation probabilities were lower than among those shared by all four donors.

Over several immunoSEQ plates, each subset's genomic DNA was distributed in even portions. Sequencing used immunoSEQ multiplex PCR; TCRdb keeps in-frame clones, though not all of them. This sample has approximately 1,500,000 clones; roughly 96% occur once, and the top ten carry approximately 1.2%. The CDR3 length is 13 residues. The germline V gene has CDR1 MDHEN and CDR2 SYDVKM. The V end was cut by 8 bases, the J end by 4 bases, with 12 bases between. In its sample, this clone was seen a few times. Its matching antigen is unknown. This specimen includes other DNA sequences encoding the same CDR3. All donors were healthy HIV-negative adults lacking recent acute infections or vaccinations.

This clonotype was sampled from a man aged 25-45 years in good health. Specimen: naive CD4+ T cells sorted from blood. Subset here: CD45RA+ positively selected. The V gene is TRBV28, the J gene TRBJ1-5; maybe TRBD1 (5 bases). CDR3 bases: TGTGCCAGCTCCCTACAGGTAAATCAGCCCCAGCATTTT. This codes for CASSLQVNQPQHF. Full variable domain (remainder filled in from reference TRBV28 and TRBJ1-5): DVKVTQSSRYLVKRTGEKVFLECVQDMDHENMFWYRQDPGLGLRLIYFSYDVKMKEKGDIPEGYSVSREKKERFSLILESASTNQTSMYLCASSLQVNQPQHFGDGTRLSIL.